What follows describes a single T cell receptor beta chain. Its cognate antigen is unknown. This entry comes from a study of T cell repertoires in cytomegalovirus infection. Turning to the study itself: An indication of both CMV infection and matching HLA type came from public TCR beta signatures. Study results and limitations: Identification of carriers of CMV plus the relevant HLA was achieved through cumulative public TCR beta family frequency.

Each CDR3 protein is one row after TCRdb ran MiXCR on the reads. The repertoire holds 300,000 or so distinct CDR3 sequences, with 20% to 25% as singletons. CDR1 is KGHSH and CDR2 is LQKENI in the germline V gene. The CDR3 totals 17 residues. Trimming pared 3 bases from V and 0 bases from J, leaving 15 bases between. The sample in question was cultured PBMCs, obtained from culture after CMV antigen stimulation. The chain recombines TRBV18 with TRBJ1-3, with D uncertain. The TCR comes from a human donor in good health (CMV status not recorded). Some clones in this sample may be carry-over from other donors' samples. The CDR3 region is CASSPQIQKSSGNTIYF. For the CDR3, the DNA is TGTGCCAGCTCACCCCAAATACAGAAAAGCTCTGGAAACACCATATATTTT.